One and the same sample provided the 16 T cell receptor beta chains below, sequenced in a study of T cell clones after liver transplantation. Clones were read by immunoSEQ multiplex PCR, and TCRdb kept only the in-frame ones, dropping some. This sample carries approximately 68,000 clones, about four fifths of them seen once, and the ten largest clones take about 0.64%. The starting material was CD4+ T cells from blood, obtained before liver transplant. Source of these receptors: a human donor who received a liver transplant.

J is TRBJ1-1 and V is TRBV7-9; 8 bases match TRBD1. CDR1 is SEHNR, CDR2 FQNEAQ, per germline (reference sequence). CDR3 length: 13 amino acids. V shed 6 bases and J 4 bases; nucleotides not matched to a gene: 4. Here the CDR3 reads CASSKTGGTEAFF. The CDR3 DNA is TGTGCCAGCAGTAAAACAGGGGGCACTGAAGCTTTCTTT.

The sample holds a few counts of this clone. The CDR3 nucleotides are TGCGCCAGCAGCCAAGCCGGGACAGCCTACTACGAGCAGTACTTC. Translating it yields CASSQAGTAYYEQYF. V and J are TRBV4-1 and TRBJ2-7, with 7 bases that match TRBD1. CDR1 MGHRA and CDR2 YSYEKL come from the germline V gene. The ends lost 1 base at V and 3 bases at J; junction bases unmatched: 6. The CDR3 is made up of 15 amino acids.

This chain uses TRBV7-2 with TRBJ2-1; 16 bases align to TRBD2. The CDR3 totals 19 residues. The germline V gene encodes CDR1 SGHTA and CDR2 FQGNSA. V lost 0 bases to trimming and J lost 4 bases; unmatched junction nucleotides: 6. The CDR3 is CASSLAGTSGRARYNEQFF. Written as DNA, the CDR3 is TGTGCCAGCAGCTTAGCGGGGACTAGCGGGAGGGCGAGATACAATGAGCAGTTCTTC. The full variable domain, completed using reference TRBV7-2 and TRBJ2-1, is GAGVSQSPSNKVTEKGKDVELRCDPISGHTALYWYRQSLGQGLEFLIYFQGNSAPDKSGLPSDRFSAERTGGSVSTLTIQRTQQEDSAVYLCASSLAGTSGRARYNEQFFGPGTRLTVL.

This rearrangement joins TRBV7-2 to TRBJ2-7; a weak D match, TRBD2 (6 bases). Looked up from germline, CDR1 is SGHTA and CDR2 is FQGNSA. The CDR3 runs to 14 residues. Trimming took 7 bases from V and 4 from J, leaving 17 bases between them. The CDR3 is CASKMGTGLYEQYF. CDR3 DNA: TGTGCCAGCAAAATGGGGACTGGATTATACGAGCAGTACTTC.

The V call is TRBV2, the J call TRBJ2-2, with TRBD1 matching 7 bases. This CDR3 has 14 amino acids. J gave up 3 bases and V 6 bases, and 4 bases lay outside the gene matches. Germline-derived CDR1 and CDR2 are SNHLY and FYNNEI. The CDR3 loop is CASSAQGDTGELFF. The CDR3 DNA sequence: TGTGCCAGCAGCGCCCAGGGGGACACCGGGGAGCTGTTTTTT.

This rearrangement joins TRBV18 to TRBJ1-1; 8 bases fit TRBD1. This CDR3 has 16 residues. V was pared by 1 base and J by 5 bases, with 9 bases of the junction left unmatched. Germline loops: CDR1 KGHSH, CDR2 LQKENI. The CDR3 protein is CASSPRLQGGWTEAFF. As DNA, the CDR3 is TGTGCCAGCTCACCACGTTTACAGGGGGGGTGGACTGAAGCTTTCTTT.

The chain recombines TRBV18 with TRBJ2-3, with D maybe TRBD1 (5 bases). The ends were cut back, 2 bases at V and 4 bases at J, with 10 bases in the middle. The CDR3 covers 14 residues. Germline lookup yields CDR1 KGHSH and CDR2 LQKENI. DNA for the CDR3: TGTGCCAGCTCACCAACGCAGGGCCCAGATACGCAGTATTTT. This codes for CASSPTQGPDTQYF.

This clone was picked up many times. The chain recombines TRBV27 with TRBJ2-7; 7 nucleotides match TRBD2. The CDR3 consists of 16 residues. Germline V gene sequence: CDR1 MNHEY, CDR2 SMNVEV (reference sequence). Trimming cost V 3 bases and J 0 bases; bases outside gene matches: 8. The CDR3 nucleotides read TGTGCCAGCAGTTTTAGTATCGGCGGGAGCTCCTACGAGCAGTACTTC. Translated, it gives CASSFSIGGSSYEQYF.

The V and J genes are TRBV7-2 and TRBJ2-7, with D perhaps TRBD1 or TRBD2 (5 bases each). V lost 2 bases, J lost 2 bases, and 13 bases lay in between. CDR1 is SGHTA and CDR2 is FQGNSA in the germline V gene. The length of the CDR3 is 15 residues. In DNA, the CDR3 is TGTGCCAGCAGCTTAATGGGGGTTTCCCCCTACGAGCAGTACTTC. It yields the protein CASSLMGVSPYEQYF.

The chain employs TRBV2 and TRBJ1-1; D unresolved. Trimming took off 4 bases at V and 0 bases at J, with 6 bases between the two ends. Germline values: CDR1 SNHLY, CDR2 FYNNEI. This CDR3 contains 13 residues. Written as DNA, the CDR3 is TGTGCCAGCAGTGGGGTCATGAACACTGAAGCTTTCTTT. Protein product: CASSGVMNTEAFF.

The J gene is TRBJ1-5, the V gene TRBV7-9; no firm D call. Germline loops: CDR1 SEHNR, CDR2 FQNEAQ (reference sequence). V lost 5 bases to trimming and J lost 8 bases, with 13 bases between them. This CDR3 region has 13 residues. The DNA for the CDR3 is TGTGCCAGCAGCCCCGGGCCAAGGGAGCCCCAGCATTTT. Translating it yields CASSPGPREPQHF.

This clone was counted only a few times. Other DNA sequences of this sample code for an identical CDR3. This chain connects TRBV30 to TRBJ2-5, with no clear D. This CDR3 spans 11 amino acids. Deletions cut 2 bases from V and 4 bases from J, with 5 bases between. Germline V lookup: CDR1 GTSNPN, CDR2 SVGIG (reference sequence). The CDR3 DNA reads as TGTGCCTGGAGTCTGGGAGAGACCCAGTACTTC. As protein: CAWSLGETQYF.

The CDR3 spells CASSFGSLYNEQFF. As DNA, the CDR3 is TGTGCCAGCAGCTTTGGTAGCCTCTACAATGAGCAGTTCTTC. The chain joins TRBV5-6 to TRBJ2-1; the D is unclear. CDR1 SGHDT and CDR2 YYEEEE come from the germline V gene. The CDR3 length is 14 residues. V was pared by 2 bases and J by 3 bases, with 9 bases between.

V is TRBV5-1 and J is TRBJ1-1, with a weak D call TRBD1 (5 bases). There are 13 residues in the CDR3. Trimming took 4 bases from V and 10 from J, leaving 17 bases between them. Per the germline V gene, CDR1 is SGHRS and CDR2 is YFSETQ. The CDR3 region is CASSLEAPGLAFF. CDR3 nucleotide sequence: TGCGCCAGCAGCCTGGAGGCCCCAGGGCTAGCTTTCTTT.

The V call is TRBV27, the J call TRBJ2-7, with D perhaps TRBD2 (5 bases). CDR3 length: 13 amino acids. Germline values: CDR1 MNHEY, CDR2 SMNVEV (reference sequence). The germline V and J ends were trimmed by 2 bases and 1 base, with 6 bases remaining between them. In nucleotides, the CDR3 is TGTGCCAGCAGTTTACGGGGATCCTACGAGCAGTACTTC. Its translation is CASSLRGSYEQYF.

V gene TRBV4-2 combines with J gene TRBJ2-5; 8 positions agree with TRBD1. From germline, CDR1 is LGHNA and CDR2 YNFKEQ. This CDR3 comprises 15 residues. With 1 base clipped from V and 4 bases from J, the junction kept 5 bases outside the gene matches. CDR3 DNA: TGTGCCAGCAGCCAAGCCCAGGGGGCGGGAGAGACCCAGTACTTC. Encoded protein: CASSQAQGAGETQYF.